The rows below give T cell receptor beta chains drawn from one sample of a study of shared clonotypes between healthy human individuals. Some clones are missing from TCRdb's copy, which holds only in-frame ones; the method was immunoSEQ multiplex PCR. The data show some 2.4 million clones, approximately 93% seen once. The sample was naive CD4+ T cells from PBMCs. The receptors originated from a man younger than 35 in good health. Some clones in this sample may be carry-over from other donors' samples. The CDR3 runs from the conserved cysteine through the conserved F or W. D genes are given only for firm matches. Size is stated for part of the rows, as once, few or many counts, or as a class when the clone is expanded.

size: .; V: TRBV19; J: TRBJ2-2; D: TRBD2; DNA: TGTGCCAGTACCCTACTAGCGGGAGGGCCTCGTGGGGTCGGGGAGCTGTTTTTT; CDR3: CASTLLAGGPRGVGELFF
size: .; V: TRBV2; J: TRBJ1-4; D: TRBD1; DNA: TGTGCCAGCAGTCCCAATAGACAGGGGGTGACCTCACTGTTTTTT; CDR3: CASSPNRQGVTSLFF
size: .; V: TRBV5-1; J: TRBJ2-5; D: TRBD2; DNA: TGCGCCAGCAGACAACTACTAGCGGAAGAGACCCAGTACTTC; CDR3: CASRQLLAEETQYF
size: .; V: TRBV4-1; J: TRBJ2-3; D: TRBD2; DNA: TGCGCCAGCAGCCCTCTCGGACTAGCGGCCACAGATACGCAGTATTTT; CDR3: CASSPLGLAATDTQYF
size: .; V: TRBV2; J: TRBJ2-7; D: TRBD1; DNA: TGTGCCAGCAGTCCCGGACAGGGGGCGGTCTACGAGCAGTACTTC; CDR3: CASSPGQGAVYEQYF
size: few; V: TRBV28; J: TRBJ2-7; D: .; DNA: TGTGCCAGCAGTTTATCGGGCAGTTCCTACGAGCAGTACTTC; CDR3: CASSLSGSSYEQYF
size: .; V: TRBV7-9; J: TRBJ1-4; D: .; DNA: TGTGCCAGCAGCTTAGAAGCAGGGAGGACGGGTATTCGTGAAAAACTGTTTTTT; CDR3: CASSLEAGRTGIREKLFF
size: .; V: TRBV7-6; J: TRBJ2-3; D: TRBD1; DNA: TGTGCCAGCAGCTTACAGATTGGACAGGCCACAGATACGCAGTATTTT; CDR3: CASSLQIGQATDTQYF
size: .; V: TRBV9; J: TRBJ2-5; D: .; DNA: TGTGCCAGCAGCGTAGCCGGGGGGCGTCAGTCCCAAGAGACCCAGTACTTC; CDR3: CASSVAGGRQSQETQYF
size: .; V: TRBV9; J: TRBJ2-2; D: .; DNA: TGTGCCAGCAGCGTAGCGGGCGTTACCGGGGAGCTGTTTTTT; CDR3: CASSVAGVTGELFF
size: .; V: TRBV7-2; J: TRBJ2-7; D: .; DNA: TGTGCCAGCAGCTTAGGAGGCAGCCTCTCCTACGAGCAGTACTTC; CDR3: CASSLGGSLSYEQYF
size: .; V: TRBV7-8; J: TRBJ2-7; D: .; DNA: TGTGCCAGCAGCTTAGCCCCAGGGACCTACGAGCAGTACTTC; CDR3: CASSLAPGTYEQYF
size: few; V: TRBV5-6; J: TRBJ1-1; D: .; DNA: TGTGCCAGCAGCTTGTTCTCTAACACTGAAGCTTTCTTT; CDR3: CASSLFSNTEAFF
size: .; V: TRBV6-6; J: TRBJ1-2; D: .; DNA: TGTGCCAGCAGTGTCCGGGGAGGCGGCTACACCTTC; CDR3: CASSVRGGGYTF
size: .; V: TRBV5-6; J: TRBJ1-2; D: .; DNA: TGTGCCAGCAGCTCCCCCCCGGGAGGGGGCTATGGCTACACCTTC; CDR3: CASSSPPGGGYGYTF
size: .; V: TRBV2; J: TRBJ1-1; D: TRBD1; DNA: TGTGCCAGCAGTATAGGGGGGACAGGGTCCACTGAAGCTTTCTTT; CDR3: CASSIGGTGSTEAFF
size: .; V: TRBV9; J: TRBJ2-1; D: .; DNA: TGTGCCAGCAGCGTAGTTAGTGGGAGCTTTGAGCAGTTCTTC; CDR3: CASSVVSGSFEQFF